This record concerns one T cell receptor beta chain sequence. The antigen is not known. The data were produced by immunoSEQ multiplex PCR, yet TCRdb's version contains in-frame clones alone and is incomplete. The sample gives 1.5 million to 2.5 million clones, about 95% of which show up once; more than 0.9% is in the top ten. It was CD45RO-negative cells, positively selected for CCR7, that made up naive CD8 cells, with terminally differentiated effector memory CD45RA+ cells excluded. Every one of the donors was a Caucasian adult that lived in Nashville, Tennessee. The data were taken from a study of shared clonotypes between healthy human individuals. The germline V gene has CDR1 MDHEN and CDR2 SYDVKM. V gave up 1 base and J gave up 0 bases; unmatched junction bases: 8. The CDR3 contains 18 residues. Whole-study results and caveats: Clonotypes which were not shared had lower generation probabilities than clonotypes that all four donors shared.

The V and J genes are TRBV28 and TRBJ2-2, with 7 bases matching TRBD1. This clonotype was sampled from a young man in good health. The sample taken for sequencing was naive CD8+ T cells sorted from blood. CDR3 region: CASSLSGRGSSNTGELFF. The DNA of the CDR3 is TGTGCCAGCAGTTTATCTGGCAGGGGGTCATCGAACACCGGGGAGCTGTTTTTT.